A selection of T cell receptor beta chains follows, all from one sample in a study of cytomegalovirus exposure and HLA in healthy donors. The method was immunoSEQ multiplex PCR; TCRdb's version includes in-frame clones alone and lacks a portion of them. The table has under 200,000 clones, roughly 80% seen once. Sequenced input: PBMCs. The receptors stem from a man in his forties or fifties in good health and CMV-seropositive. The CDR3 runs from the conserved cysteine through the conserved F or W.

>TRBV6-5
CASSYHAGGGGDTQYF
>TRBV27
CASSLSRSRSISTGELFF
>TRBV6-5
CASSGLASTDTQYF
>TRBV4-2
CASSQVSGGSATDTQYF
>TRBV9
CASSTHGQGNQPQHF
>TRBV27
CASSFLTGGSSPLHF
>TRBV5-1
CASSLNKHTQYF
>TRBV29-1
CSVRQGSNSPLHF
>TRBV4-3
CASSQVSGSDTQYF
>TRBV10-3
CAINHEQGAGGYTF
>TRBV30
CAWMGEGYEQYF
>TRBV6-4
CASSETWGDIQYF
>TRBV6-5
CASSPGMNTEAFF
>TRBV13
CASSLGSTGIRSGNTIYF
>TRBV27
CASSLQGETDTQYF
>TRBV4-3
CASSQESRGYNEQFF
>TRBV11-3
CASSNRETGELFF
>TRBV9
CASSVRTGALDTEAFF
>TRBV27
CASSGLAGVPNNEQFF
>TRBV20-1
CTNRQGRAFF
>TRBV30
CAWSVRDYYEQYF
>TRBV9
CASSARAGAVTDTQYF
>TRBV5-4
CASSLTGENTEAFF
>TRBV6-1
CASSDRNQYSNQPQHF
>TRBV6-6
CASSRTFPSYEQYF
>TRBV4-3
CASSQGQASNYGYTF
>TRBV5-4
CASSLDRERGSYEQYF
>TRBV21-1
CASSNWLAGLSYEQYF
>TRBV10-3
CAVWTGILTYEQYF
>TRBV7-9
CASSLKPGTGGNEKLFF
>TRBV5-1
CASSFEGSNQPQHF
>TRBV7-2
CASSFGPGSETQYF